The 30 T cell receptor beta chains in this list originate from one sample, sequenced in a study of regulatory T cells in long-lasting Graves disease. Time point specified: newly diagnosed GD, antithyroid drugs for less than 3 months. Scientists built the TCR library using RNA that was extracted from PBMCs. HTBI primers from iRepertoire and Arm-PCR of CDR3 regions yielded the TCR beta libraries. TCRdb ran MiXCR on the multiplex PCR reads and lists one entry per CDR3 protein. The sample lists 500,000 or so distinct CDR3 sequences, roughly 16% occurring once. This sample was also put to use in a study of T cells in Graves' hyperthyroidism and ophthalmopathy.

This specimen was peripheral blood mononuclear cells (PBMCs), taken at new diagnosis, from a patient treated with antithyroid drugs. The receptors were sampled from a woman in her forties or fifties with Graves disease.

This clonotype was detected many times. The chain links TRBV12-3 or TRBV12-4 to TRBJ1-2, with D unclear. The length of the CDR3 is 14 residues. V was cut by 6 bases and J by 3 bases, with 14 bases left in between. CDR3 residues: CASSPDTAHYGYTF. The CDR3 DNA reads as TGTGCCAGCAGCCCGGATACTGCGCACTATGGCTACACCTTC.

This clonotype has at least ten counts. This chain uses TRBV7-8 with TRBJ1-5; D is undetermined. The CDR3 length is 17 residues. V was pared by 1 base and J by 1 base, with 14 bases between. CDR1 and CDR2 from the germline V gene are SGHVS and FQNEAQ. The CDR3 sequence is CASSLVQSSGSNQPQHF. Here the CDR3 DNA reads TGTGCCAGCAGCTTAGTTCAATCGAGTGGAAGCAATCAGCCCCAGCATTTT.

This clonotype appeared a few times. Being one base from a much bigger clone, this may be a read error. The genes are TRBV28 and TRBJ1-1; D is ambiguous. Germline V CDR1 and CDR2: MDHEN, SYDVKM. V dropped 1 base and J dropped 7 bases, with 4 bases sitting between them. The CDR3 has 11 residues. The CDR3 reads CASSLYSEAFF. In nucleotides, the CDR3 is TGTGCCAGCAGTTTATACAGTGAAGCTTTCTTT.

CDR3 sequence reads: CSVVRESQETQYF. CDR3 in DNA: TGCAGCGTTGTCAGGGAGTCCCAAGAGACCCAGTACTTC. The chain recombines TRBV29-1 with TRBJ2-1; D is tentatively TRBD1 or TRBD2 (5 bases each). The J call may be in error: the DNA end matches TRBJ2-5 better. The CDR3 length is 13 residues. Germline values: CDR1 SQVTM, CDR2 ANQGSEA.

In this sample, this clonotype turned up many times. This chain uses TRBV2 with TRBJ1-2; no reliable D call. Trimming cost V 6 bases and J 3 bases, with 8 bases left between them. This CDR3 is built from 12 residues. Germline V gene lookup returns CDR1 SNHLY and CDR2 FYNNEI. The CDR3 loop reads CASRQADYGYTF. In DNA form, the CDR3 reads TGTGCCAGCAGGCAGGCTGACTATGGCTACACCTTC.

This clonotype was observed at least ten times. The chain links TRBV11-2 to TRBJ2-7; no clear D. This CDR3 has 14 amino acids. Per the germline V gene, CDR1 is SGHAT and CDR2 is FQNNGV. Between the trimmed V and J ends, which lost 4 bases and 0 bases, there was a span of 10 bases. For the CDR3, the DNA is TGTGCCAGCAGCTCCCGGGCGAGCTCCTACGAGCAGTACTTC. Residues: CASSSRASSYEQYF.

This clonotype was detected ten times or more. V and J are TRBV6-1 and TRBJ1-1; possible D gene TRBD1, 5 bases. CDR1 is MNHNS, CDR2 SASEGT, per germline. V was clipped by 6 bases and J by 4 bases, with 15 bases between them. The CDR3 sequence is 14 residues long. The CDR3 loop is CASRHLEGSTEAFF. The CDR3 coding sequence is TGTGCCAGCAGGCATTTGGAGGGGAGCACTGAAGCTTTCTTT.

In this sample, this clonotype turned up a few times. The chain combines TRBV6-2 or TRBV6-3 with TRBJ2-7; 7 bases match TRBD1. The V and J ends lost 5 bases and 0 bases, in that order; junction bases with no gene match: 4. Germline assignment: CDR1 MNHEY and CDR2 SVGEGT. CDR3 size: 14 residues. CDR3 bases: TGTGCCAGCAGTGAAGGGACAGCCTCCTACGAGCAGTACTTC. Translation: CASSEGTASYEQYF.

This clonotype was seen repeatedly, ten times or more. The chain couples TRBV30 to TRBJ1-2; no definite D call. Trimming pared 4 bases from V and 8 bases from J, leaving 11 bases between. This CDR3 region has 11 residues. Germline CDR1 is GTSNPN and CDR2 is SVGIG (reference sequence). This chain's CDR3 is CAWIAAGGYTF. The CDR3 DNA is TGTGCCTGGATAGCAGCGGGAGGCTACACCTTC.

This clonotype was counted ten times or more. This chain uses TRBV12-3 or TRBV12-4 with TRBJ1-2; D gene uncertain. The CDR3 contains 14 residues. Trimming took off 5 bases at V and 4 bases at J, with 14 bases between the two ends. The CDR3 bases are TGTGCCAGCAGTCCCTTCGGCGTGATCTATGGCTACACCTTC. This codes for CASSPFGVIYGYTF.

The chain recombines TRBV27 with TRBJ2-1; 10 bases map to TRBD2. Trimming at V came to 0 bases and at J to 4 bases, leaving 6 bases not matched to a gene. Germline V gives CDR1 MNHEY, CDR2 SMNVEV (reference sequence). This CDR3 has 17 residues. The chain's CDR3 is CASSLSASGGGYNEQFF. DNA for the CDR3: TGTGCCAGCAGTTTATCGGCTAGCGGGGGAGGATACAATGAGCAGTTCTTC.

This clonotype was detected a few times. This chain joins TRBV25-1 and TRBJ2-7; 7 positions match TRBD2. After removal of 4 bases from V and 5 bases from J, the junction contained 14 bases not matched to a gene. This CDR3 is 16 amino acids long. Looked up from germline, CDR1 is MGHDK and CDR2 is SYGVNS. Here the CDR3 DNA reads TGTGCCAGCAGTGGGGGCAATCGGCAGGGAGGGAACGAGCAGTACTTC. Amino acids: CASSGGNRQGGNEQYF.

The chain uses TRBV2 and TRBJ1-3; TRBD1 matches at 8 bases. The CDR3 runs to 15 residues. Germline CDR1 reads SNHLY; CDR2 reads FYNNEI. The J segment lost 3 bases and the V segment lost 4 bases, leaving 5 bases of the junction unmatched. The CDR3 is CASSGQGNFGNTIYF. The CDR3 coding sequence is TGTGCCAGCAGTGGACAGGGGAACTTTGGAAACACCATATATTTT.

This clonotype appeared many times. This chain uses TRBV28 with TRBJ1-4, with a weak D call TRBD1 (5 bases). CDR3 length: 15 amino acids. Germline V gene lookup returns CDR1 MDHEN and CDR2 SYDVKM. The germline V and J ends were trimmed by 7 bases and 2 bases, with 14 bases remaining between them. CDR3 protein: CASIPAGKTNEKLFF. The CDR3 nucleotides are TGTGCCAGCATTCCCGCAGGGAAGACTAATGAAAAACTGTTTTTT.

As for this clonotype: A read error may explain this, as a much larger clone is one base away. The chain employs TRBV9 and TRBJ1-2; D possibly corresponds to TRBD1 (5 bases). The germline V gene has CDR1 SGDLS and CDR2 YYNGEE. The CDR3 covers 14 residues. The CDR3 DNA follows: TGTGCCATCAGCGTATCTCAGGGCAATTACGGCTACACCTTC. Translation gives CAISVSQGNYGYTF.

This clonotype was seen ten or more times. The genes are TRBV30 and TRBJ2-7; 9 bases line up with TRBD2. There are 13 residues in the CDR3. Per the germline V gene, CDR1 is GTSNPN and CDR2 is SVGIG (reference sequence). Losses at the gene ends were 7 bases for V and 0 bases for J; bases not matched to a gene: 4. CDR3 nucleotide sequence: TGTGCCTCGACTAGCGGCAGCTCCTACGAGCAGTACTTC. This translates into CASTSGSSYEQYF.

Only a few counts were recorded for this clonotype. The chain joins TRBV13 to TRBJ2-5; 10 bases align to TRBD2. The CDR3 is 15 amino acids. Germline V CDR1 and CDR2: PRHDT, FYEKMQ (reference sequence). J gave up 0 bases and V 7 bases, and 5 bases lay outside the gene matches. CDR3 loop: CASTASGGYQETQYF. The DNA of the CDR3 is TGTGCCAGCACCGCTAGCGGGGGTTACCAAGAGACCCAGTACTTC.

The sample holds many counts of this clonotype. The chain recombines TRBV12-3 or TRBV12-4 with TRBJ2-7; a weak D match, TRBD2 (5 bases). With 6 bases removed from V and 4 bases from J, the gap between germline ends came to 16 bases. CDR3 length: 14 amino acids. DNA of the CDR3: TGTGCCAGCAGGGAACCGGGAAAAGGGTACGAGCAGTACTTC. The encoded protein is CASREPGKGYEQYF.

This chain uses TRBV7-9 with TRBJ2-1; D is perhaps TRBD2 (5 bases). V was shortened by 5 bases and J by 0 bases, with 14 bases between the two germline ends. Germline V CDR1 and CDR2: SEHNR, FQNEAQ (reference sequence). The CDR3 is 16 amino acids. CDR3 residues: CASSPRVGSSYNEQFF. Here the CDR3 DNA reads TGTGCCAGCAGCCCGAGGGTGGGGAGCTCCTACAATGAGCAGTTCTTC.

This clonotype was counted only a few times. The rearrangement uses TRBV28 and TRBJ1-5, with unresolved D. Deletions cut 9 bases from V and 5 bases from J, with 23 bases between. The CDR3 covers 16 residues. The germline gives CDR1 MDHEN, CDR2 SYDVKM. The CDR3 reads CASSLAYRDPDQPQHF. The CDR3 DNA sequence: TGTGCCAGTAGTCTTGCCTACAGAGATCCTGATCAGCCCCAGCATTTT.

The chain combines TRBV19 with TRBJ1-1, with D uncertain. Germline CDR1 and CDR2: LNHDA and SQIVND (reference sequence). The V end lost 7 bases, the J end lost 6 bases, and 18 bases lay between the germline ends. This CDR3 is built from 14 residues. The CDR3 bases are TGTGCCAGTAAGCCAATGACAAGTAACGCTGAAGCTTTCTTT. It codes for CASKPMTSNAEAFF.

This clonotype was seen ten or more times. V gene TRBV12-3 or TRBV12-4 combines with J gene TRBJ1-6; the D gene is possibly TRBD1 (5 bases). V dropped 4 bases and J dropped 10 bases, with 14 bases sitting between them. The CDR3 covers 14 residues. The CDR3 region is CASSSGTLLSPLHF. CDR3 nucleotides: TGTGCCAGCAGTTCCGGGACGCTTCTCTCACCCCTCCACTTT.

The chain couples TRBV5-1 to TRBJ2-7; D might be TRBD1 (5 bases). This CDR3 has 15 residues. CDR1 SGHRS and CDR2 YFSETQ come from the germline V gene. Deletions cut 1 base from V and 2 bases from J, with 13 bases between. CDR3 bases: TGCGCCAGCAGCTTGCAGGGCCTTAATACCTACGAGCAGTACTTC. Translated, it gives CASSLQGLNTYEQYF.

In its sample, this clonotype was seen many times. The V and J genes are TRBV12-3 or TRBV12-4 and TRBJ1-4, with TRBD1 matching over 10 bases. The CDR3 is 14 residues long. The V and J ends lost 5 bases and 7 bases, in that order; junction bases with no gene match: 4. CDR3 residues: CASSPTGGGEKLFF. In DNA form, the CDR3 reads TGTGCCAGCAGTCCGACAGGGGGCGGTGAAAAACTGTTTTTT.

This rearrangement joins TRBV12-3 or TRBV12-4 to TRBJ2-1; D gene ambiguous. Trimming left V 6 bases short and J 8 bases short, with 8 bases between. The CDR3 consists of 11 residues. The DNA of the CDR3 is TGTGCCAGCAGCGTAGAGCATGAGCAGTTCTTC. As protein: CASSVEHEQFF.

This clonotype was counted only a few times. The gene calls are TRBV20-1 and TRBJ2-2; D unclear. The V gene lost 1 base and the J gene lost 1 base, with 4 bases spanning the gap. The CDR3 spans 13 residues. CDR1 and CDR2 (germline): DFQATT, SNEGSKA (reference sequence). The CDR3 region has the DNA TGCAGTGCTAGAGCTCTGAACACCGGGGAGCTGTTTTTT. This codes for CSARALNTGELFF.

In this sample, this clonotype turned up a few times. This chain links TRBV6-2 or TRBV6-3 with TRBJ1-5, with D possibly TRBD1 on 5 matching bases. CDR3 length equals 17 residues. V was cut by 5 bases and J by 2 bases, with 19 bases left in between. The germline CDR1 and CDR2 sequences are MNHEY and SVGEGT. The CDR3 DNA is TGTGCCAGCAGTGAACTGTTAGGGGCGATCGGCAATCAGCCCCAGCATTTT. It is translated as CASSELLGAIGNQPQHF.

This clonotype was seen a single time. A much larger clone lies one base from this, so it may be a read error. The V and J genes are TRBV12-3 or TRBV12-4 and TRBJ1-1; tentative D call: TRBD1 (5 bases). The CDR3 spans 12 residues. The CDR3 coding sequence is TGTGCCAGCAGTTGGGGGATCCTGGGCGCTCTCTTT. Translation: CASSWGILGALF.

The table lists this clonotype with many counts. The chain links TRBV12-3 or TRBV12-4 to TRBJ1-4; 9 bases map to TRBD1. V shed 5 bases, J shed 8 bases, and the junction held 9 bases outside the gene matches. This CDR3 has 15 residues. The CDR3 region is CASSHSNRGHEKLFF. The CDR3 coding sequence is TGTGCCAGCAGTCACTCGAACAGGGGGCACGAAAAACTGTTTTTT.

The V call is TRBV2, the J call TRBJ2-5; 9 nucleotides match TRBD2. The V segment lost 8 bases and the J segment 2 bases; nucleotides outside the gene matches: 6. The CDR3 covers 14 residues. Germline CDR1 SNHLY, CDR2 FYNNEI. Here the CDR3 DNA reads TGTGCCAGCGGGCGGGGGGGCCGGCAAGAGACCCAGTACTTC. Residues: CASGRGGRQETQYF.